Shown below are 26 T cell receptor beta chains from a single sample sequenced in a study of persistence of HIV-infected CD4 T cells. No antigen has been assigned to these receptors. The immunoSEQ assay was version 4, run in survey mode. Only in-frame clones appear in the TCRdb table, and some are missing; sequencing was by immunoSEQ multiplex PCR. The table records 45,000 to 55,000 clones, around 75% of them present only once. Stimulation used approximately 9.6 ug/mL lysate from CMV-infected fibroblasts. CD40L-negative CD69-negative CD45RO-high memory CD4+ T cells were sorted as populations depleted of antigen-responding cells. The sequenced sample was CD4+ T cells sorted from PBMCs after roughly 17-hour stimulation, obtained from a patient who received antiretroviral therapy. The receptors were sampled from an adult man with HIV who was CMV-seropositive.

The chain links TRBV7-9 to TRBJ1-2, with unresolved D. Germline CDR1 reads SEHNR; CDR2 reads FQNEAQ (reference sequence). The CDR3 contains 14 residues. Trimming removed 1 base at V and 4 bases at J, with 10 bases between. The CDR3 spells CASSLEAGGYGYTF. The CDR3 region has the DNA TGTGCCAGCAGCTTAGAGGCAGGAGGCTATGGCTACACCTTC.

J is TRBJ1-3 and V is TRBV19; tentatively, D is TRBD1 (6 bases). The CDR3 loop spans 14 amino acids. CDR1 and CDR2 from the germline V gene are LNHDA and SQIVND (reference sequence). V shed 7 bases and J shed 5 bases, with 15 bases lying between them. The DNA of the CDR3 is TGTGCCAGTACCATTACCGGGACAAGAAACACCATATATTTT. Translating it yields CASTITGTRNTIYF.

The rearrangement uses TRBV4-1 and TRBJ1-2; 7 bases are shared with TRBD1. Germline V gene sequence: CDR1 MGHRA, CDR2 YSYEKL. CDR3 length: 15 amino acids. V lost 2 bases and J lost 4; bases outside the gene matches: 7. The chain's CDR3 is CASSQIYQGGYGYTF. CDR3 bases: TGCGCCAGCAGCCAAATATACCAGGGGGGCTATGGCTACACCTTC.

The chain has TRBV25-1 and TRBJ1-4; D may be TRBD1 (5 bases). The CDR3 runs 15 residues. Trimming took off 6 bases at V and 5 bases at J, with 16 bases between the two ends. Germline CDR1 reads MGHDK; CDR2 reads SYGVNS. The CDR3 DNA reads TGTGCCAGCAGGCCCCAGGGAGGGTGGAATGAAAAACTGTTTTTT. It specifies CASRPQGGWNEKLFF.

The chain joins TRBV30 to TRBJ2-2, with D uncertain. Trimming left V 2 bases short and J 6 bases short, with 10 bases between. CDR1 and CDR2 (germline): GTSNPN, SVGIG (reference sequence). The CDR3 totals 13 residues. DNA of the CDR3: TGTGCCTGGAGTCCCTCCGAGTCCGGGGAGCTGTTTTTT. It encodes CAWSPSESGELFF.

The chain combines TRBV7-6 with TRBJ2-7, with 10 bases identical to TRBD2. CDR3 length: 16 amino acids. V gave up 5 bases and J gave up 1 base; unmatched junction bases: 8. Germline assignment: CDR1 SGHVS and CDR2 FNYEAQ. CDR3 in amino acids: CASSPQREGYSYEQYF. In DNA form, the CDR3 reads TGTGCCAGCAGCCCGCAGCGGGAGGGATATTCCTACGAGCAGTACTTC. Together with reference TRBV7-6 and TRBJ2-7, the CDR3 gives the full variable domain: GAGVSQSPRYKVTKRGQDVALRCDPISGHVSLYWYRQALGQGPEFLTYFNYEAQQDKSGLPNDRFSAERPEGSISTLTIQRTEQRDSAMYRCASSPQREGYSYEQYFGPGTRLTVT.

The chain employs TRBV24-1 and TRBJ2-1, with D possibly being TRBD1 (6 bases). The CDR3 runs to 15 residues. Germline V gene data show CDR1 as KGHDR and CDR2 as SFDVKD. V was clipped by 2 bases and J by 5 bases, with 12 bases between them. The CDR3 sequence is CATSDSQGRNNEQFF. The CDR3 DNA follows: TGTGCCACCAGTGATTCCCAGGGGCGGAACAATGAGCAGTTCTTC.

The genes are TRBV5-4 and TRBJ1-2; 7 bases are shared with TRBD1. This CDR3 contains 14 residues. The ends lost 4 bases at V and 14 bases at J; junction bases unmatched: 17. Germline CDR1 reads SGHNT; CDR2 reads YYREEE (reference sequence). The CDR3 loop reads CASSTFGDRDALTF. The CDR3 DNA reads as TGTGCCAGCAGCACGTTCGGCGACAGGGACGCGTTGACCTTC.

Points on this clone: This specimen includes other DNA sequences encoding the same CDR3. This chain joins TRBV3-1 (or the pseudogene TRBV3-2) and TRBJ1-5; D not resolved. The CDR3 sequence is 14 residues long. Germline V gene lookup returns CDR1 LGHDT and CDR2 YNNKEL (reference sequence). With 1 base removed from V and 3 bases from J, the gap between germline ends came to 7 bases. CDR3 loop: CASSQGQDNQPQHF. The CDR3 DNA reads as TGTGCCAGCAGCCAAGGACAAGACAATCAGCCCCAGCATTTT.

CDR3 sequence reads: CASSLMGLQLGVQYF. The DNA for the CDR3 is TGTGCCAGCAGCTTGATGGGACTCCAGCTCGGTGTGCAGTACTTC. The chain recombines TRBV5-8 with TRBJ2-7; tentative D call: TRBD2 (6 bases). The germline V gene has CDR1 SGHTS and CDR2 YDEGEE. Trimming took off 1 base at V and 9 bases at J, with 20 bases between the two ends. This CDR3 region has 15 residues.

The V and J genes are TRBV27 and TRBJ1-2; weak D call: TRBD1 (5 bases). Germline CDR1 is MNHEY and CDR2 is SMNVEV (reference sequence). The CDR3 is made up of 16 amino acids. V dropped 7 bases and J dropped 4 bases, with 22 bases sitting between them. This CDR3 reads CASTPSLRGTSYGYTF. The CDR3 DNA reads as TGTGCCAGCACCCCCTCCCTCCGGGGCACCTCCTATGGCTACACCTTC.

The chain couples TRBV27 to TRBJ2-7; TRBD1 matches 8 bases. The CDR3 is 13 residues long. V trimming: 2 bases; J trimming: 4 bases; junction bases outside the gene matches: 1. The germline V gene has CDR1 MNHEY and CDR2 SMNVEV (reference sequence). The CDR3 region has the DNA TGTGCCAGCAGTTTAAACAGGGGGTACGAGCAGTACTTC. It encodes CASSLNRGYEQYF.

This clone was observed a handful of times. J is TRBJ2-2 and V is TRBV30; D is unclear. The CDR3 spans 13 residues. V lost 2 bases and J 5 bases, leaving 9 bases between the germline ends. Germline-derived CDR1 and CDR2 are GTSNPN and SVGIG (reference sequence). The CDR3 bases are TGTGCCTGGAGTCGGTTGCAAACCGGGGAGCTGTTTTTT. This translates into CAWSRLQTGELFF.

This chain connects TRBV15 to TRBJ1-5; D is ambiguous. CDR1 is LNHNV, CDR2 YYDKDF, per germline (reference sequence). This CDR3 has 12 residues. Trimming stripped 0 bases from V and 7 bases from J, with 4 bases between. CDR3 in DNA: TGTGCCACCAGCAGAGATAGACAGCCCCAGCATTTT. Its protein is CATSRDRQPQHF.

Regarding this clone: An end of the junction does not agree with germline; a read error may underlie this. V gene TRBV30 combines with J gene TRBJ1-2; a weak D match, TRBD1 (5 bases). The CDR3 loop spans 11 amino acids. Germline V gene lookup returns CDR1 GTSNPN and CDR2 SVGIG (reference sequence). CDR3 in amino acids: CAWTSTYGYTF. CDR3 DNA sequence: TGTGCGTGGACATCGACCTATGGCTACACCTTC.

The chain employs TRBV10-1 and TRBJ2-1, with 9 bases identical to TRBD1. CDR1 and CDR2 from the germline V gene are WNHNN and SYGVQD (reference sequence). J gave up 7 bases and V 2 bases, and 6 bases lay outside the gene matches. The CDR3 sequence is 15 residues long. The DNA for the CDR3 is TGCGCCAGCAGTGAGGGCGGGACAGGGAGGAATGAGCAGTTCTTC. Encoded protein: CASSEGGTGRNEQFF.

The rearrangement joins TRBV12-3 or TRBV12-4 to TRBJ1-4; D is perhaps TRBD1 (5 bases). With 3 bases removed from V and 7 bases from J, the gap between germline ends came to 6 bases. CDR3 size: 12 residues. The CDR3 nucleotides are TGTGCCAGCAGTTTCGGGGGTGAAAAACTGTTTTTT. Translation gives CASSFGGEKLFF.

The chain joins TRBV5-1 to TRBJ1-1; D is perhaps TRBD1 (5 bases). The V and J ends lost 0 bases and 1 base respectively, with 10 bases between them. The CDR3 has 15 amino acids. Germline V gene sequence: CDR1 SGHRS, CDR2 YFSETQ. The CDR3 DNA is TGCGCCAGCAGCTTGGGGACGGGGACGAACACTGAAGCTTTCTTT. Amino acid sequence: CASSLGTGTNTEAFF. The entire variable domain, with the rest obtained from reference TRBV5-1 and TRBJ1-1, is as follows: KAGVTQTPRYLIKTRGQQVTLSCSPISGHRSVSWYQQTPGQGLQFLFEYFSETQRNKGNFPGRFSGRQFSNSRSEMNVSTLELGDSALYLCASSLGTGTNTEAFFGQGTRLTVV.

This clone appeared a single time. The chain combines TRBV4-1 with TRBJ1-1; D call uncertain. From germline, CDR1 is MGHRA and CDR2 YSYEKL. CDR3 length: 14 residues. Deletions cut 0 bases from V and 6 bases from J, with 11 bases between. The CDR3 reads CASSQELGISEAFF. CDR3 sequence (DNA): TGCGCCAGCAGCCAAGAACTGGGAATTTCTGAAGCTTTCTTT.

The gene calls are TRBV5-6 and TRBJ2-6; the D is unclear. The CDR3 is 16 amino acids. Germline loops: CDR1 SGHDT, CDR2 YYEEEE. The V end was cut by 0 bases, the J end by 0 bases, with 7 bases between. CDR3 sequence reads: CASSLVRVSGANVLTF. The CDR3 DNA sequence: TGTGCCAGCAGCTTGGTCCGCGTCTCTGGGGCCAACGTCCTGACTTTC.

The V gene is TRBV5-1, the J gene TRBJ2-5; 10 nucleotides line up with TRBD1. CDR3 length: 16 residues. Germline CDR1 is SGHRS and CDR2 is YFSETQ. Trimming at V came to 4 bases and at J to 4 bases, leaving 10 bases not matched to a gene. The CDR3 DNA reads TGCGCCAGCAGCAGGACACGGACAGGGGGGACAGAGACCCAGTACTTC. This translates into CASSRTRTGGTETQYF.

This sequence joins TRBV30 and TRBJ1-1; weak D call: TRBD1 (5 bases). The CDR3 loop spans 14 amino acids. Germline V gene sequence: CDR1 GTSNPN, CDR2 SVGIG (reference sequence). Deletions cut 4 bases from V and 4 bases from J, with 16 bases between. CDR3 sequence reads: CAWTEGGGSTEAFF. The CDR3 DNA sequence: TGTGCCTGGACAGAGGGTGGGGGGAGCACTGAAGCTTTCTTT.

The chain joins TRBV5-6 to TRBJ1-2, with a possible D match to TRBD1 (5 bases). CDR1 SGHDT and CDR2 YYEEEE come from the germline V gene. The CDR3 has 12 residues. The ends were cut back, 3 bases at V and 6 bases at J, with 9 bases in the middle. CDR3 nucleotide sequence: TGTGCCAGCAGCTGGGGGTGGGATGGCTACACCTTC. It yields the protein CASSWGWDGYTF.

This chain connects TRBV28 to TRBJ1-3; 8 nucleotides match TRBD1. From germline, CDR1 is MDHEN and CDR2 SYDVKM. The CDR3 runs 17 residues. V lost 6 bases to trimming and J lost 0 bases; unmatched junction nucleotides: 10. This CDR3 reads CASSTRTGPISGNTIYF. CDR3 DNA sequence: TGTGCCAGCAGCACAAGGACAGGGCCCATCTCTGGAAACACCATATATTTT.

This clone was counted between two and nine times. CDR3 in amino acids: CASSQRNQPQHF. The CDR3 region has the DNA TGTGCCAGCAGCCAAAGGAATCAGCCCCAGCATTTT. The rearrangement links TRBV3-1 (or the pseudogene TRBV3-2) to TRBJ1-5; no reliable D call. The CDR3 is made up of 12 amino acids. Looked up from germline, CDR1 is LGHDT and CDR2 is YNNKEL (reference sequence). Trimming removed 2 bases from V and 4 bases from J, with 3 bases in between.

The chain has TRBV19 and TRBJ1-2; no definite D call. Per the germline V gene, CDR1 is LNHDA and CDR2 is SQIVND (reference sequence). The CDR3 loop spans 14 amino acids. V was trimmed by 1 base and J by 1 base, leaving 7 bases between them. CDR3 amino acids: CASSIGFFNYGYTF. Written as DNA, the CDR3 is TGTGCCAGTAGTATAGGTTTCTTTAACTATGGCTACACCTTC.